This T cell receptor (beta chain) was found in a study of T-cell reconstitution after alpha-beta-depleted transplantation in children. Study outcomes and limitations: Diversity and T-cell counts at one year after transplant derived mostly from new T cells. Where some patients showed high TCRbeta diversity at day 60, it came from recipient T cells and thymic progenitors that had survived. Expanded clones from the graft, numbering several hundred, reportedly supplied alpha-beta T cells about two months after transplant.

Molecular barcoding with unique molecular identifiers was used for the TCRbeta library. TCRdb fed the PCR reads into MiXCR, producing one record per CDR3 protein. This sample has approximately 250,000 distinct CDR3 sequences; roughly 25% occur once, and the top ten carry roughly 2.6%. This clonotype was counted at least ten times. Its antigen is not identified. The receptor comes from a girl aged 2-10 years with Fanconi anemia, due to receive a stem cell transplant. The sequencing used PBMCs, collected before TCRalphabeta/CD19-depleted stem cell transplant.

DNA for the CDR3: TGTGCCAGCAGCTTCGGGGGAACTGAAGCTTTCTTT. It is translated as CASSFGGTEAFF. The gene calls are TRBV5-6 and TRBJ1-1, with D maybe TRBD1 (5 bases). With 2 bases removed from V and 5 bases from J, the gap between germline ends came to 7 bases. CDR1 is SGHDT and CDR2 is YYEEEE in the germline V gene. The CDR3 is made up of 12 amino acids.